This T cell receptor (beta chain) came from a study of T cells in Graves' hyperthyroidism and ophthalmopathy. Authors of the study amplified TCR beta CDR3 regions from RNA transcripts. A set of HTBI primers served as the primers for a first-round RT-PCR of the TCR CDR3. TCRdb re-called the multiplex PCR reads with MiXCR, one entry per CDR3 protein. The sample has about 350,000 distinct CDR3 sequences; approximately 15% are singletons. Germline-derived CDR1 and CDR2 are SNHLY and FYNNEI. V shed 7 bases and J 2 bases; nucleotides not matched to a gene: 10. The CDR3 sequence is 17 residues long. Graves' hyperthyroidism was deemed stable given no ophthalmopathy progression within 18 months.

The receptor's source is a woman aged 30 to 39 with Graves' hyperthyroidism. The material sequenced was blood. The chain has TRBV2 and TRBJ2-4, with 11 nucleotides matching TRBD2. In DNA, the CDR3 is TGTGCCAGCACCCGGCCGCTAGCGGGAGGATCCAAAAACATTCAGTACTTC. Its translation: CASTRPLAGGSKNIQYF.